This T cell receptor delta chain appears in the sequencing data of a study of gamma-delta T cells after stem cell transplantation. The trim removed 3 bases at V and 0 bases at J, leaving 13 bases unmatched. Germline values: CDR1 GEAIGNYY, CDR2 EKD. The CDR3 length is 18 residues. TCRdb reprocessed the RT-PCR reads through CATT. The sample lists about 720 delta-chain clones; approximately 33% were seen once. This chain connects TRDV2 to TRDJ1; 9 positions agree with TRDD3. The TCR comes from a human donor. It is not recorded whose cells these are; they may come from a transplant donor. This table probably holds off-target reads from a library built for another chain. The source material was gamma-delta T cells. CDR3 nucleotides: TGTGCCTGTGACCCCGTACTGGGGGACGTAGGGCACACCGATAAACTCATCTTT. Its translation is CACDPVLGDVGHTDKLIF.